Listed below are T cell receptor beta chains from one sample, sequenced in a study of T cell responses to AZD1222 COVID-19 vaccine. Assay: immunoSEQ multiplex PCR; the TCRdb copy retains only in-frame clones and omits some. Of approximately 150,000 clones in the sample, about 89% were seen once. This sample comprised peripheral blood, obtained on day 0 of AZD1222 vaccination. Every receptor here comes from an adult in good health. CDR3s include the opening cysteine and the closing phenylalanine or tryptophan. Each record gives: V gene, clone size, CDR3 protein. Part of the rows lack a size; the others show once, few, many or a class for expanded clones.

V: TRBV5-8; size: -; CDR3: CASSLGWADTYEQYF
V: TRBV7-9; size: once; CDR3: CASSASTSPGGYEQFF
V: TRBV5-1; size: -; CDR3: CASSLVPAQETQYF
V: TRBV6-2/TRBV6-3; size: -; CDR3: CASSPGTGATNEKLFF
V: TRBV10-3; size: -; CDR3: CAIRGQGNQPQHF
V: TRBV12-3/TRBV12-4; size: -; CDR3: CASSSAANTEAFF
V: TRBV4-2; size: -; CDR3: CASSQTISTTGGLGNTIYF
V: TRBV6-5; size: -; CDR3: CASSYRDRTYNEQFF
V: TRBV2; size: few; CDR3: CASSEVGSSYNEQFF
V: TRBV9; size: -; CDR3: CASSVTTGTYEQYF
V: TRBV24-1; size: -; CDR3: CATSDRTGMRETQYF
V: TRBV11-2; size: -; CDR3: CASSPAGTSGHNEQFF
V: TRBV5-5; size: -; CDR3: CASSPGVRRYSNQPQHF
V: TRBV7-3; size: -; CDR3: CASSSIGGGGNTIYF
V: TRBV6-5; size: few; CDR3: CASDQGEGHNEQFF
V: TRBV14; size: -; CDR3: CASSQVRNEKLFF
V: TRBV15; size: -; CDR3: CATSVGQGAAGELFF
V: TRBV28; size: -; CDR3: CASSWDRGAGETQYF
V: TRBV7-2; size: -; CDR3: CASRFMDYNTEAFF
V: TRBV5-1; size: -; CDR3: CASSKTGISSEAFF
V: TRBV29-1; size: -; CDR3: CSATGRGGGETQYF
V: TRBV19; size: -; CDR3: CASSGTGVSEQYF
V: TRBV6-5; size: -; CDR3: CATRAGARAYNEQFF
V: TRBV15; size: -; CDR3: CATSRVRGVEQYF
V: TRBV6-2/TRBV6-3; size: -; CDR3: CASSYVPRAGSYGYTF
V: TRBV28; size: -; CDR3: CASSQNRATHF
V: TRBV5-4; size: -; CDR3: CASSRDRDEKLFF
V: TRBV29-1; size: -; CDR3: CSVGTTRGTDTQYF
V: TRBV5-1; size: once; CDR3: CASSLSGEETQYF
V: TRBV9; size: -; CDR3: CASSVAIRDTGGSPLHF
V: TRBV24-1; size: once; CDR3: CATVGGDTDTQYF
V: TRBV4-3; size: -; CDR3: CASSQDIPSYEQYF
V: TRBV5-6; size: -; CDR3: CASSWTGYDTEAFF